The source of this T cell receptor beta chain is a study of shared clonotypes between healthy human individuals. The overall study: Every donor yielded three CD4 naive, three CD4 memory, two CD8 naive and one CD8 memory plate. Whole-study findings and limits: What limited the represented genetic and exposure-history diversity was the small number of donors.

Using 200 ng DNA, 25,000 to 35,000 T cell genomes, the sorted-subset replicate PCRs were run. Profiling relied on immunoSEQ multiplex PCR, and the TCRdb table lists in-frame clones only, not all of them. The table has about 2.2 million clones, just over 90% seen once. CD45RO-negative cells were positively selected for CCR7, leaving out terminally differentiated effector memory CD45RA+ cells. A note on this clone: Its antigen remains unidentified. Other nucleotide sequences in the sample specify the same CDR3.

Trimming shortened V by 0 bases and J by 4 bases, and 9 bases separated the two germline ends. Germline V lookup: CDR1 MNHEY, CDR2 SVGAGI. The CDR3 consists of 14 residues. This rearrangement joins TRBV6-5 to TRBJ1-2; D is perhaps TRBD1 (5 bases). This clonotype originated in a young man in good health. Some clones in this sample may be carry-over from other donors' samples. Sequencing was done on a sample of naive CD8+ T cells from PBMCs. The CDR3 protein is CASSYSEGTYGYTF. The CDR3 nucleotides are TGTGCCAGCAGTTACTCGGAGGGGACCTATGGCTACACCTTC.